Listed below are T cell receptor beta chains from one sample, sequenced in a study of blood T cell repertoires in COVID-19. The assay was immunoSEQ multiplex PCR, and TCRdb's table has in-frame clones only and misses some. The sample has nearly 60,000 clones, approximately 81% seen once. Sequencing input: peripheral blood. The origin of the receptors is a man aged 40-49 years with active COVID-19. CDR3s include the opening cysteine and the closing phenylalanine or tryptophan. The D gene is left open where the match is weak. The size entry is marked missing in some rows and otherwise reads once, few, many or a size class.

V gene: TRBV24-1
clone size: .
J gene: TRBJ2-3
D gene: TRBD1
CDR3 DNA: TGTGCCACCAGTGATCTCGCCAGTAGACAGGGAACGCAGTATTTT
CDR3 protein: CATSDLASRQGTQYF

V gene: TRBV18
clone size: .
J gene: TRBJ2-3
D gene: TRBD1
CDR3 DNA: TGTGCCAGCTCACCGAGACAGGGGGGGGATACGCAGTATTTT
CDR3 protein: CASSPRQGGDTQYF

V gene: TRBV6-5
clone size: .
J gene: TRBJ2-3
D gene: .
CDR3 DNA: TGTGCCAGCAGTTACGGGGGCGCCCAGGATACGCAGTATTTT
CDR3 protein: CASSYGGAQDTQYF

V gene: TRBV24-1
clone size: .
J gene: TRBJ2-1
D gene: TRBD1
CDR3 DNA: TGTGCCACCAGTGCACCGGGACAGGGGTGGTTCTTC
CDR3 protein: CATSAPGQGWFF

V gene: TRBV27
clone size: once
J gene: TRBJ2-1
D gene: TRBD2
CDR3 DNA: TGTGCCAGCAGTCTATATTGGGATGGGGAGGGCAATGAGCAGTTCTTC
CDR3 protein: CASSLYWDGEGNEQFF

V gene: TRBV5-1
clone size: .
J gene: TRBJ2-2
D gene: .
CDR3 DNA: TGCGCCAGCAGCTTAGGGGTCACTAACACCGGGGAGCTGTTTTTT
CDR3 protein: CASSLGVTNTGELFF

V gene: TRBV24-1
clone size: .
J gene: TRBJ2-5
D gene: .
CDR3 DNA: TGTGCCACCAGGGCGACAGCCCAAGAGACCCAGTACTTC
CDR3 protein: CATRATAQETQYF

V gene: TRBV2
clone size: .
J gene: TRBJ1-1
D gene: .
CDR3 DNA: TGTGCCAACAGTCTTATGAACACTGAAGCTTTCTTT
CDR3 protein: CANSLMNTEAFF

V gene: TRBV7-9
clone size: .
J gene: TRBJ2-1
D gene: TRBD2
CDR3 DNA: TGTGCCAGCAGCTTAACCTCGGCGGGAGGGCCAGCGCGAGAGCAGTTCTTC
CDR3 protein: CASSLTSAGGPAREQFF

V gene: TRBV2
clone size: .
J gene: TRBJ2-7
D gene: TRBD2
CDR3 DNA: TGTGCCAGCAGTGTAGTAGCGGGGGTCTACGAGCAGTACTTC
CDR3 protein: CASSVVAGVYEQYF

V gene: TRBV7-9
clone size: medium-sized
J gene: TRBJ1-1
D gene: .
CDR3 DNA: TGTGCCAGCAGCATGACAGTGAACACTGAAGCTTTCTTT
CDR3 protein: CASSMTVNTEAFF

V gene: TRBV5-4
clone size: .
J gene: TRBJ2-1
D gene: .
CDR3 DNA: TGTGCCAGCAGCTTGATAGGGGGGGCCTACAATGAGCAGTTCTTC
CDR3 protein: CASSLIGGAYNEQFF

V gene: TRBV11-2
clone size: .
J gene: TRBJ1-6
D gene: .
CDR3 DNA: TGTGCCAGCAGCTTTTCAGGGGATAATTCACCCCTCCACTTT
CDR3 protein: CASSFSGDNSPLHF

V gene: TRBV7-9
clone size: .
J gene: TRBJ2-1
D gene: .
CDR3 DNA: TGTGCCAGCAGCTTAGCGGGAGCTTTCAATGAGCAGTTCTTC
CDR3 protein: CASSLAGAFNEQFF

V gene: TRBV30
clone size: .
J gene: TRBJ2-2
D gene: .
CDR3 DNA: TGTGCCTGGAGTGTACGTCCGGACACCGGGGAGCTGTTTTTT
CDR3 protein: CAWSVRPDTGELFF

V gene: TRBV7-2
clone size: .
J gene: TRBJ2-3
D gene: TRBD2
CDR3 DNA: TGTGCCAGCAGCTTAGCAGGGACTACCAGCACAGATACGCAGTATTTT
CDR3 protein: CASSLAGTTSTDTQYF

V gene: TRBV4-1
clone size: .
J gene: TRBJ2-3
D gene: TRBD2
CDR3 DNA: TGCGCCAGCAGCCAAGAGGTTAGCGGGAGCGGAGATACGCAGTATTTT
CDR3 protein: CASSQEVSGSGDTQYF

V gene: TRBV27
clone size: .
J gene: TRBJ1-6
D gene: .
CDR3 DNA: TGTGCCAGCAGCACGAGGTGGAGCTCCTATAATTCACCCCTCCACTTT
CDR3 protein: CASSTRWSSYNSPLHF

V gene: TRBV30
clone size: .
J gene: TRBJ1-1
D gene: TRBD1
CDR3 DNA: TGTGCCTGGAGTGCCAACAGGGGAACGGGTGCTTTCTTT
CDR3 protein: CAWSANRGTGAFF

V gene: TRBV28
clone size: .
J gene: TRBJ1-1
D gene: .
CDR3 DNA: TGTGCCACCCTAGACAGGTCCGATTTTGGGGCTTTCTTT
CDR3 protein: CATLDRSDFGAFF

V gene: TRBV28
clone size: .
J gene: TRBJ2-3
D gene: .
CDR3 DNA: TGTGCCAGCAGTTTTGAGGAGTCTGATACGCAGTATTTT
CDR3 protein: CASSFEESDTQYF

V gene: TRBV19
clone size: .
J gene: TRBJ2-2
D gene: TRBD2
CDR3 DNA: TGTGCCAGTAGAGCTAGCGGGAGGGCCGGGGAGCTGTTTTTT
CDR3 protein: CASRASGRAGELFF

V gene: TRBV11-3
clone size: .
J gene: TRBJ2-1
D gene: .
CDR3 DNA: TGTGCCAGCAGCCCTAGGTTGGCCCCATACAATGAGCAGTTCTTC
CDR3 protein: CASSPRLAPYNEQFF

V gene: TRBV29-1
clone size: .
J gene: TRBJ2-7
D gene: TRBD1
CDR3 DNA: TGCAGCGCCTCCACGGGACAGGGGAACGAGCAGTACTTC
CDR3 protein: CSASTGQGNEQYF

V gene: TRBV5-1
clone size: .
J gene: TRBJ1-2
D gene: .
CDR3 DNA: TGCGCCAGCAGCTTTCAGGGGAGGGATGGCTACACCTTC
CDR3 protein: CASSFQGRDGYTF

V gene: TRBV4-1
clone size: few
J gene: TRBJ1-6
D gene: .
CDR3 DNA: TGCGCCAGCAGCCCGACCGCGACTACACCCCTCCACTTT
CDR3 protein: CASSPTATTPLHF

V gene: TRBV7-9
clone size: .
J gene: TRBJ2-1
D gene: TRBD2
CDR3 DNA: TGTGCCAGCAGCTTAGGACCTAGGAGACTAGCTAGCTCCTACAATGAGCAGTTCTTC
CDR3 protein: CASSLGPRRLASSYNEQFF

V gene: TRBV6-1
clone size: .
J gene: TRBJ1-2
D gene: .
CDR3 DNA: TGTGCCAGCAGTGAGTTGAGCTATGGCTACACCTTC
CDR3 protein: CASSELSYGYTF

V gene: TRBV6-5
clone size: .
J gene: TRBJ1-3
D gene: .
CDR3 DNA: TGTGCCAGCAGTTCGGCGGGGTCTGGAAACACCATATATTTT
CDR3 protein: CASSSAGSGNTIYF

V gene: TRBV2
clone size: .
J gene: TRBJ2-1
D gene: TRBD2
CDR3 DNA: TGTGCCAGCAGGGTCGGGACTAGCGGGACTCATGAGCAGTTCTTC
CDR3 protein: CASRVGTSGTHEQFF

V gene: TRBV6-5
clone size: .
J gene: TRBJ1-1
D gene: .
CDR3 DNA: TGTGCCAGCAGTAACGATAGGGGACTAAACACTGAAGCTTTCTTT
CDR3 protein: CASSNDRGLNTEAFF

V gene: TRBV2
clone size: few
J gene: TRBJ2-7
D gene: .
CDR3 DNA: TGTGCCAGCACCGTCGGCAGACGGGTACCCGAGCAGTACTTC
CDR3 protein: CASTVGRRVPEQYF

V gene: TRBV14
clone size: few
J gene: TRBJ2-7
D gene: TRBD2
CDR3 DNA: TGTGCCAGCAGCTGGGCGGGAGGCGAGCAGTACTTC
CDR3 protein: CASSWAGGEQYF

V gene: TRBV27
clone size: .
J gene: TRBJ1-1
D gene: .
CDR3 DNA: TGTGCCAGCAGCCAGGGTCTTAACACTGAAGCTTTCTTT
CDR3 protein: CASSQGLNTEAFF

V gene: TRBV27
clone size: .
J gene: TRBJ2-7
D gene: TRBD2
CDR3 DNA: TGTGCCAGCAGTTTACGGACTAGCGGGATCGACGAGCAGTACTTC
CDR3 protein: CASSLRTSGIDEQYF

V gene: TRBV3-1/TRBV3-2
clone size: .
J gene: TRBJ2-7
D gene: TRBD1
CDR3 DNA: TGTGCCAGCAGCCAAGGAAACGGTAGACAGGGCTTCCTCTACGAGCAGTACTTC
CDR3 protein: CASSQGNGRQGFLYEQYF

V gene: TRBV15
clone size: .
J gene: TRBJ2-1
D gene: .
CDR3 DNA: TGTGCCACCAGCAGAGATCCGGGCTCCTACAATGAGCAGTTCTTC
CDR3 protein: CATSRDPGSYNEQFF

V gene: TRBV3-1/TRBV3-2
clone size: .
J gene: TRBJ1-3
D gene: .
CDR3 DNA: TGTGCCAGCAGCCAAACCCCCTCGGGAGCTGGAAACACCATATATTTT
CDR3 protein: CASSQTPSGAGNTIYF

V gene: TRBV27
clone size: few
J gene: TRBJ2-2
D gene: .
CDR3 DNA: TGTGCCAGCACCCGGGCACAGGGATACACCGGGGAGCTGTTTTTT
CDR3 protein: CASTRAQGYTGELFF

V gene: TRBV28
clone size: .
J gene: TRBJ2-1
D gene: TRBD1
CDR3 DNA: TGTGCCAGCAGTCCCCGGACAGGAATCCGTGAGCAGTTCTTC
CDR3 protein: CASSPRTGIREQFF

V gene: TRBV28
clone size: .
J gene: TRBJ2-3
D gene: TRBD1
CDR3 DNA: TGTGCCAGCAGTTCCCTCGGACAGGGGCCCACAGATACGCAGTATTTT
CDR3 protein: CASSSLGQGPTDTQYF

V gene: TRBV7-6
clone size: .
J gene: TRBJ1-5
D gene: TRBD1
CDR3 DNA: TGTGCCAGCAGCCCCGGACAGGGCGGCAATCAGCCCCAGCATTTT
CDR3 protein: CASSPGQGGNQPQHF

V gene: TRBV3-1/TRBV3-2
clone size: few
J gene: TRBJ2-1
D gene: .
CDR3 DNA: TGTGCCAGCAGCCACGACAATGAGCAGTTCTTC
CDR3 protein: CASSHDNEQFF

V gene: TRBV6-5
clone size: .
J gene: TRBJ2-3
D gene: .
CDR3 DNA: TGTGCCAGCAGTTATTGGGGCTCAGGCACAGATACGCAGTATTTT
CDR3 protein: CASSYWGSGTDTQYF

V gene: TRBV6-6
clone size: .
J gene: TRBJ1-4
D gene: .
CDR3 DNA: TGTGCCAGCAGTGACAGGCAACTCAATGAAAAACTGTTTTTT
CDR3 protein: CASSDRQLNEKLFF

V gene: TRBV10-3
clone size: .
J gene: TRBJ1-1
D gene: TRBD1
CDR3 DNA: TGTGCCATCAGTGAGTACTTTGACAGGGCTAACACTGAAGCTTTCTTT
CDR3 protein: CAISEYFDRANTEAFF

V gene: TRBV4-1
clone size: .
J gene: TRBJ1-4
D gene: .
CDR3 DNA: TGCGCCAGCAGCCCGATCCCGGGGGAAAAACTGTTTTTT
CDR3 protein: CASSPIPGEKLFF

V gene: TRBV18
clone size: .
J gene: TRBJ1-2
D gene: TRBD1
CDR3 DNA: TGTGCCAGCTCACCCGGACAGGGACTTTATGGCTACACCTTC
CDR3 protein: CASSPGQGLYGYTF

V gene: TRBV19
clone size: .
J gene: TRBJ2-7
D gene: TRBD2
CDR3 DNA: TGTGCCAGTAGTTTAGACGGTAGCGGGATATACGAGCAGTACTTC
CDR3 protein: CASSLDGSGIYEQYF

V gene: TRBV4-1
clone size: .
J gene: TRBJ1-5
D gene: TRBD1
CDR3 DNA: TGCGCCAGCAGCTCAGCCAGGGACAGGGTTAAGCCCCAGCATTTT
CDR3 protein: CASSSARDRVKPQHF

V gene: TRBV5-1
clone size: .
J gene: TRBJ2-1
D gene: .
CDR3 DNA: TGCGCCAGCAGCCTTCCGGACTTGAGCTCCTACAATGAGCAGTTCTTC
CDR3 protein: CASSLPDLSSYNEQFF

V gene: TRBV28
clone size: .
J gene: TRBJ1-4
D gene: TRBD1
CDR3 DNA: TGTGCCAGCAGTGCTGACAGGGGAACTAATGAAAAACTGTTTTTT
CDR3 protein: CASSADRGTNEKLFF